The 20 T cell receptor beta chains reported below all come from one sample, sequenced in a study of blood T cell repertoires in COVID-19 (dated by TCRdb to 2018 to 2021). The method was the immunoSEQ multiplex PCR assay. The table was pulled from immuneACCESS by TCRdb, which kept in-frame rearrangements only. Such tables lose some clones; where checked, under half of the loss comes from unresolved V genes, and the rest has no known cause. A total of 100,000 to 150,000 clones appear in this sample, around 81% of them only once. The top ten clones comprise 15% to 20% of the sample. Sample: peripheral blood. The receptors originated from a man between 25 and 39 years old with COVID-19, enrolled during active disease.

The V and J genes are TRBV29-1 and TRBJ2-4; TRBD1 matches at 8 bases. The germline gives CDR1 SQVTM, CDR2 ANQGSEA. V was clipped by 4 bases and J by 8 bases; unmatched bases: 16. CDR3 length: 16 amino acids. As DNA, the CDR3 is TGCAGCGTTGTACGACAGGGGTACCCGATCAGGGACATTCAGTACTTC. Translating gives CSVVRQGYPIRDIQYF. The full variable domain, in which reference TRBV29-1 and TRBJ2-4 provide the parts outside the CDR3, is SAVISQKPSRDICQRGTSLTIQCQVDSQVTMMFWYRQQPGQSLTLIATANQGSEATYESGFVIDKFPISRPNLTFSTLTVSNMSPEDSSIYLCSVVRQGYPIRDIQYFGAGTRLSVL.

This clone has only one observation. The chain recombines TRBV6-5 with TRBJ2-7, with D perhaps TRBD1 (6 bases). Trimming left V 5 bases short and J 6 bases short, with 8 bases between. The CDR3 length is 11 residues. Looked up from germline, CDR1 is MNHEY and CDR2 is SVGAGI. The CDR3 bases are TGTGCCAGCAGTCCAGGGGTCGAGCAGTACTTC. This translates into CASSPGVEQYF.

The rearrangement joins TRBV15 to TRBJ2-1; perhaps TRBD1 as D (5 bases). Trimming pared 0 bases from V and 4 bases from J, leaving 16 bases between. Germline CDR1 is LNHNV and CDR2 is YYDKDF (reference sequence). CDR3 length equals 17 residues. This CDR3 is CATSRDAVAGQYNEQFF. The DNA for the CDR3 is TGTGCCACCAGCAGAGATGCGGTCGCAGGACAATACAATGAGCAGTTCTTC.

V and J are TRBV6-5 and TRBJ1-6; D remains unclear. The CDR3 runs to 15 residues. Deletions cut 7 bases from V and 0 bases from J, with 10 bases between. The V gene's germline CDR1 is MNHEY and CDR2 SVGAGI. CDR3 residues: CASTRDNSYNSPLHF. CDR3 coding DNA: TGTGCCAGCACTCGAGACAACTCCTATAATTCACCCCTCCACTTT.

The table lists this clone with a few counts. V usage is TRBV15 and J usage is TRBJ2-7, with TRBD2 identical over 10 bases. V lost 2 bases and J lost 5; bases outside the gene matches: 9. The CDR3 is made up of 16 amino acids. Germline V CDR1 and CDR2: LNHNV, YYDKDF (reference sequence). The CDR3 DNA reads as TGTGCCACCAGCAGACCACTTAGCGGGGGGACCCACGAGCAGTACTTC. This gives the protein CATSRPLSGGTHEQYF.

This clone was seen repeatedly, ten times or more. The chain combines TRBV11-3 with TRBJ2-1; perhaps TRBD1 as D (7 bases). The V and J ends lost 1 base and 6 bases respectively, with 13 bases between them. The CDR3 has 15 amino acids. CDR1 SGHNT and CDR2 YENEEA come from the germline V gene. CDR3 nucleotide sequence: TGTGCCAGCAGCTTAGGGCAGGGGGGCCTCAATGAGCAGTTCTTC. Protein sequence: CASSLGQGGLNEQFF.

The sample holds a few counts of this clone. The V and J genes are TRBV28 and TRBJ1-3; unclear D gene. The ends were cut back, 3 bases at V and 3 bases at J, with 9 bases in the middle. Germline assignment: CDR1 MDHEN and CDR2 SYDVKM. The CDR3 length is 14 residues. The CDR3 sequence: CASSFGGDGNTIYF. The CDR3 DNA reads TGTGCCAGCAGTTTTGGAGGAGATGGAAACACCATATATTTT.

This clone was recorded a few times. The chain links TRBV7-2 to TRBJ1-1, with D perhaps TRBD1 (5 bases). V dropped 4 bases and J dropped 0 bases, with 15 bases sitting between them. The CDR3 has 16 residues. From germline, CDR1 is SGHTA and CDR2 FQGNSA. The CDR3 DNA sequence: TGTGCCAGCAGCTCCCAGGGCGGCGGGATGAACACTGAAGCTTTCTTT. This translates into CASSSQGGGMNTEAFF.

This clone was seen a handful of times. The rearrangement uses TRBV29-1 and TRBJ2-7; D might be TRBD2 (6 bases). Germline CDR1 reads SQVTM; CDR2 reads ANQGSEA. The ends were cut back, 6 bases at V and 9 bases at J, with 27 bases in the middle. The CDR3 is 15 residues long. CDR3 sequence reads: CSVRGGSLTTSVQYF. The CDR3 DNA is TGCAGCGTGAGGGGAGGCAGCCTGACTACCTCCGTGCAGTACTTC.

The chain recombines TRBV12-3 or TRBV12-4 with TRBJ1-6; D uncertain. The V end was cut by 2 bases, the J end by 12 bases, with 11 bases between. The CDR3 loop spans 13 amino acids. This CDR3 reads CASSLKSEGPLHF. The CDR3 DNA reads TGTGCCAGCAGTTTAAAGTCCGAGGGACCCCTCCACTTT.

The rearrangement uses TRBV6-5 and TRBJ2-1, with D possibly TRBD2 on 5 matching bases. This CDR3 spans 14 amino acids. Trimming left V 6 bases short and J 5 bases short, with 14 bases between. Germline CDR1 MNHEY, CDR2 SVGAGI. The chain's CDR3 is CASRLDSNNNEQFF. The CDR3, as DNA: TGTGCCAGCAGACTAGACTCGAACAACAATGAGCAGTTCTTC.

The CDR3 sequence is CASSRGQGATYGKLFF. The CDR3 DNA is TGTGCCAGCAGTCGGGGACAGGGGGCGACTTATGGAAAACTGTTTTTT. The chain carries TRBV11-2 and TRBJ1-4; TRBD1 matches 12 bases. V trimming: 6 bases; J trimming: 10 bases; junction bases outside the gene matches: 12. Germline V lookup: CDR1 SGHAT, CDR2 FQNNGV. This CDR3 region has 16 residues.

The chain combines TRBV28 with TRBJ2-1; 11 nucleotides agree with TRBD1. Germline V lookup: CDR1 MDHEN, CDR2 SYDVKM. V gave up 8 bases and J gave up 6 bases; unmatched junction bases: 9. The CDR3 covers 15 residues. The CDR3 sequence: CASGSGQGESNEQFF. For the CDR3, the DNA is TGTGCCAGCGGGTCGGGACAGGGGGAATCCAATGAGCAGTTCTTC.

The chain links TRBV4-3 to TRBJ1-1, with a tentative D call TRBD1 (6 bases). The CDR3 length is 16 residues. The germline CDR1 and CDR2 sequences are LGHNA and YSLEER. The V end was cut by 2 bases, the J end by 3 bases, with 16 bases between. The CDR3 loop reads CASSQIQGKRDTEAFF. The CDR3 DNA sequence: TGCGCCAGCAGCCAAATTCAGGGGAAGAGGGACACTGAAGCTTTCTTT.

The chain uses TRBV6-6 and TRBJ2-4; D is unresolved. This CDR3 has 13 amino acids. From germline, CDR1 is MNHNY and CDR2 SVGAGI (reference sequence). V was clipped by 0 bases and J by 8 bases, with 8 bases between them. CDR3 in DNA: TGTGCCAGCAGTTACTCGTACCGGGACATTCAGTACTTC. This sequence encodes CASSYSYRDIQYF.

The chain recombines TRBV23-1 with TRBJ2-3; D is uncertain. TRBV23-1 is an open reading frame whose function is uncertain. There are 13 residues in the CDR3. V lost 7 bases to trimming and J lost 4 bases, with 12 bases between them. Here the CDR3 reads CASTFDLSDTQYF. For the CDR3, the DNA is TGCGCCAGCACCTTCGACTTGTCAGATACGCAGTATTTT.

The chain is built from TRBV11-3 and TRBJ2-1; 10 nucleotides line up with TRBD2. CDR3 length equals 16 residues. From germline, CDR1 is SGHNT and CDR2 YENEEA. The V and J ends lost 1 base and 7 bases, in that order; junction bases with no gene match: 7. The CDR3, as DNA: TGTGCCAGCAGCTTAGGGGGCTCTAGCGGGAGAAATGAGCAGTTCTTC. The encoded protein is CASSLGGSSGRNEQFF.

This chain connects TRBV4-1 to TRBJ2-1; 12 bases fit TRBD2. The germline gives CDR1 MGHRA, CDR2 YSYEKL. The CDR3 contains 17 residues. V lost 3 bases to trimming and J lost 2 bases; unmatched junction nucleotides: 5. The CDR3 DNA reads TGCGCCAGCAGCCAGGGAGGACTAGCGGGGCCCTACAATGAGCAGTTCTTC. It codes for CASSQGGLAGPYNEQFF.

The V gene is TRBV28, the J gene TRBJ2-3; 7 bases fit TRBD1. From germline, CDR1 is MDHEN and CDR2 SYDVKM. The CDR3 runs 16 residues. The trim removed 5 bases at V and 3 bases at J, leaving 11 bases unmatched. CDR3 nucleotides: TGTGCCAGCAGTAGGGTTGGGGACAGTATGACAGATACGCAGTATTTT. This translates into CASSRVGDSMTDTQYF.

This chain links TRBV7-9 with TRBJ2-1, with TRBD2 identical over 12 bases. CDR1 and CDR2 (germline): SEHNR, FQNEAQ (reference sequence). This CDR3 contains 15 residues. The V gene end was trimmed by 5 bases and the J gene end by 8 bases; junction bases not matched to a gene: 7. The DNA of the CDR3 is TGTGCCAGCAGCCCTAGCGGGAGGGCCGTGGATGAGCAGTTCTTC. Its translation is CASSPSGRAVDEQFF.